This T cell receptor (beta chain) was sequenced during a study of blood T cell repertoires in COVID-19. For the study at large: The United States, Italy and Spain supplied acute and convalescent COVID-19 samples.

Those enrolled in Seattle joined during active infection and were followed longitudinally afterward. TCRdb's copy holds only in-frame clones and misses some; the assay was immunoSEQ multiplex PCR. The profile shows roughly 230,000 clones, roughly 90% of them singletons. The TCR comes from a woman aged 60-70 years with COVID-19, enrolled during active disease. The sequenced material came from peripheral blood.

CDR3 protein: CASSYSGKTGERAFF. For the CDR3, the DNA is TGTGCCAGCAGTTACTCGGGAAAGACAGGGGAACGAGCTTTCTTT. The chain couples TRBV6-5 to TRBJ1-1; 8 nucleotides agree with TRBD1. CDR1 is MNHEY and CDR2 is SVGAGI in the germline V gene. J gave up 10 bases and V 0 bases, and 10 bases lay outside the gene matches. The CDR3 extends over 15 amino acids.